This T cell receptor (beta chain) was retrieved from a study of T cells after yellow fever vaccination. Study-level results: Clonotype sharing between CD4 and CD8 compartments was small.

The CDR3 totals 13 residues. Trimming cost V 6 bases and J 3 bases, with 13 bases left between them. CDR1 and CDR2 from the germline V gene are SGHDT and YYEEEE. As TCR cDNA was made by 5'RACE template switching, a universal primer site and UMIs were added. TCRdb re-derived calls from the 5' RACE reads in MiXCR, one entry per CDR3 protein. The sample carries some 350,000 distinct CDR3 sequences, roughly 4.3% recorded once. There are many counts of this clonotype. No antigen is known for it. This specimen was PBMCs, taken 5 days after the yellow fever booster vaccination. The sequence derives from a man aged 18 to 30 who received the YFV17D yellow fever vaccine. This chain links TRBV5-6 with TRBJ2-7; D ambiguous. The CDR3: CASTRNSYYEQYF. CDR3 in DNA: TGTGCCAGCACCCGGAATTCCTACTACGAGCAGTACTTC.